This T cell receptor (beta chain) was captured by sequencing in a study of blood T cell repertoires in COVID-19. Study-wide context: Samples taken during acute and convalescent COVID-19 were collected in the United States, Italy and Spain.

The CDR3 is 15 amino acids. V lost 4 bases and J lost 0; bases outside the gene matches: 5. Germline V gives CDR1 KGHSH, CDR2 LQKENI. There are a few counts of this clone. How the authors handled the data: By means of reference gene primer amplification, nucleated cell counts were estimated. Clones were sequenced by immunoSEQ multiplex PCR, and TCRdb holds only the in-frame ones, with some missing. The D gene and trimming were derived from the DNA, and the V and J assignments and clone size from that table. The table has around 53,000 clones, about 87% seen once. Enrolled during active infection, Seattle patients were then followed longitudinally.

This sequence joins TRBV18 and TRBJ1-2, with TRBD1 matching over 7 bases. This sequence was found in a woman aged 55-70 years with COVID-19, enrolled during active disease. The source material was peripheral blood. The CDR3 here is CASSLPGQPNYGYTF. In DNA, the CDR3 is TGTGCCAGCTCACTACCGGGACAGCCTAACTATGGCTACACCTTC.